One sample yielded the 10 T cell receptor beta chains listed below, sequenced in a study of cytomegalovirus exposure and HLA in healthy donors. Primers included in the PCR were 60 Vbeta and 13 Jbeta primers. The method was immunoSEQ multiplex PCR; TCRdb's version includes in-frame clones alone and lacks a portion of them. This repertoire shows under 200,000 clones, over 70% found once; its top ten account for approximately 0.47%. The specimen was PBMCs. These TCRs come from a woman aged 45-65 years in good health and CMV-seronegative.

This chain joins TRBV6-1 and TRBJ1-4; D may be TRBD1 (6 bases). The ends were cut back, 8 bases at V and 7 bases at J, with 14 bases in the middle. The CDR3 is 13 residues long. CDR1 and CDR2 (germline): MNHNS, SASEGT. The CDR3 DNA reads TGTGCCAGCGGAGGCAGGGGAAGTGAAAAACTGTTTTTT. Amino acids: CASGGRGSEKLFF.

The chain carries TRBV7-9 and TRBJ1-4; D ambiguous. The germline V and J ends were trimmed by 2 bases and 8 bases, with 12 bases remaining between them. Per the germline V gene, CDR1 is SEHNR and CDR2 is FQNEAQ (reference sequence). CDR3 size: 14 residues. CDR3 sequence reads: CASSLIGWEEKLFF. The CDR3 DNA sequence: TGTGCCAGCAGCTTAATAGGTTGGGAGGAAAAACTGTTTTTT.

Only a few counts were recorded for this clone. Here the CDR3 reads CASSLVPGQGGNEQFF. DNA of the CDR3: TGTGCCAGCAGCTTAGTACCGGGACAGGGTGGCAATGAGCAGTTCTTC. The chain combines TRBV7-2 with TRBJ2-1; 9 nucleotides align to TRBD1. Trimming removed 1 base from V and 6 bases from J; junction bases left unmatched: 7. This CDR3 spans 16 amino acids. Looked up from germline, CDR1 is SGHTA and CDR2 is FQGNSA. The full variable domain, in which reference TRBV7-2 and TRBJ2-1 provide the parts outside the CDR3, is GAGVSQSPSNKVTEKGKDVELRCDPISGHTALYWYRQSLGQGLEFLIYFQGNSAPDKSGLPSDRFSAERTGGSVSTLTIQRTQQEDSAVYLCASSLVPGQGGNEQFFGPGTRLTVL.

This clone was observed a few times. The chain combines TRBV5-1 with TRBJ2-5; tentative D call: TRBD1 (5 bases). The CDR3 loop spans 14 amino acids. Germline CDR1 and CDR2: SGHRS and YFSETQ. V lost 4 bases and J 5 bases, leaving 15 bases between the germline ends. CDR3 region: CASSGAQGWETQYF. The CDR3 DNA reads TGCGCCAGCAGCGGGGCCCAAGGGTGGGAGACCCAGTACTTC.

The chain uses TRBV5-6 and TRBJ2-7; 11 bases align to TRBD2. Germline CDR1 is SGHDT and CDR2 is YYEEEE. Germline trimming cut 0 bases from V and 2 bases from J; bases unmatched to any gene: 4. There are 16 residues in the CDR3. The CDR3 DNA is TGTGCCAGCAGCTTGGGACTAGCGGGAATCACCTACGAGCAGTACTTC. This gives the protein CASSLGLAGITYEQYF.

The sample holds a few counts of this clone. CDR3 sequence reads: CASSSRTVSGQLFF. The CDR3, as DNA: TGTGCCAGCAGCTCCCGGACAGTTTCGGGTCAGCTGTTTTTT. The gene calls are TRBV11-3 and TRBJ2-2; maybe TRBD1 (6 bases). The CDR3 consists of 14 residues. CDR1 and CDR2 from the germline V gene are SGHNT and YENEEA. Trimming took off 4 bases at V and 12 bases at J, with 18 bases between the two ends.

The genes are TRBV4-1 and TRBJ2-1; D is unclear. The CDR3 consists of 13 residues. Germline values: CDR1 MGHRA, CDR2 YSYEKL. Between the trimmed V and J ends, which lost 2 bases and 10 bases, there was a span of 12 bases. The DNA of the CDR3 is TGCGCCAGCAGCCAATTTGCCTCTAGGGAGCAGTTCTTC. It encodes CASSQFASREQFF.

A single count supports this clone. The gene calls are TRBV30 and TRBJ2-5; D perhaps matches TRBD2 (6 bases). The V and J ends lost 5 bases and 10 bases respectively, with 11 bases between them. The CDR3 loop spans 10 amino acids. CDR1 is GTSNPN, CDR2 SVGIG, per germline (reference sequence). The CDR3 DNA follows: TGTGCCTGGGGTAGCGGAGTCCAGTACTTC. The encoded protein is CAWGSGVQYF.

The chain has TRBV27 and TRBJ1-2; tentative D call: TRBD1 (5 bases). The CDR3 sequence is 14 residues long. V lost 5 bases to trimming and J lost 8 bases, with 18 bases between them. CDR1 is MNHEY and CDR2 is SMNVEV in the germline V gene (reference sequence). The CDR3 reads CASSMGGWSKGYTF. The DNA of the CDR3 is TGTGCCAGCAGTATGGGGGGATGGTCGAAGGGCTACACCTTC.

The chain is built from TRBV11-2 and TRBJ2-5, with 9 bases matching TRBD2. The DNA end lines up better with TRBJ2-7; the J call may be wrong. This CDR3 is 14 amino acids long. Germline values: CDR1 SGHAT, CDR2 FQNNGV. The CDR3 protein is CASSFSGGGYEQYF. The CDR3, as DNA: TGTGCCAGCAGCTTTAGCGGGGGTGGCTACGAGCAGTACTTC.